This is a list of T cell receptor beta chains from one sample in a study of blood T cell repertoires in COVID-19. Measured with immunoSEQ multiplex PCR; TCRdb has only the in-frame clones, and not every one. The table has about 280,000 clones, approximately 88% seen once. Source material: PBMCs or T cells enriched from blood (not recorded which). These receptors originate from a woman in her twenties or thirties who had recovered from COVID-19. CDR3s include the opening cysteine and the closing phenylalanine or tryptophan. Each record gives: V gene, D gene, clone size, J gene, CDR3 DNA, CDR3 protein. The D gene is left open where the match is weak. Not all rows give a size; the values are once, few, many and, for expanded clones, a class.

TRBV7-9	TRBD1	once	TRBJ1-4	TGTGCCAGCAGCTCCTACAGGGGTGATAATGAAAAACTGTTTTTT	CASSSYRGDNEKLFF
TRBV27	TRBD2	.	TRBJ2-1	TGTGCCAGCAGCAATAGCGGGGAGTACAATGAGCAGTTCTTC	CASSNSGEYNEQFF
TRBV3-1/TRBV3-2	.	.	TRBJ1-1	TGTGCCAGCAGCCCCACCTATGCGGGGGCTGACACTGAAGCTTTCTTT	CASSPTYAGADTEAFF
TRBV24-1	TRBD2	.	TRBJ2-2	TGTGCCACCTCGGGGCTAGCGGGAGCGACCGGGGAGCTGTTTTTT	CATSGLAGATGELFF
TRBV18	.	.	TRBJ1-5	TGTGCCAGCTCACCAGGGCGGGCCGGGCAGCCCCAGCATTTT	CASSPGRAGQPQHF
TRBV28	TRBD1	.	TRBJ2-3	TGTGCCAGCAGTGAGGGGACAGGGAGGACAGATACGCAGTATTTT	CASSEGTGRTDTQYF
TRBV2	TRBD2	.	TRBJ2-3	TGTGCCAGCAGTCCACGGGGTAGCGGGATGCTCACGCAGTATTTT	CASSPRGSGMLTQYF
TRBV3-1/TRBV3-2	.	few	TRBJ2-5	TGTGCCAGCAGCCCGACACACGGGACCCAGTACTTC	CASSPTHGTQYF
TRBV6-1	.	.	TRBJ1-4	TGTGCCAGCAGTGGACGGACAGTTGCAACTAATGAAAAACTGTTTTTT	CASSGRTVATNEKLFF
TRBV19	TRBD2	few	TRBJ2-7	TGTGCCAGTAGTATTTTGGCGGGGGGACCCTCCTACGAGCAGTACTTC	CASSILAGGPSYEQYF
TRBV9	TRBD2	.	TRBJ2-1	TGTGCCAGCAGCGGGCGGGCGGGGGACCCCTACAATGAGCAGTTCTTC	CASSGRAGDPYNEQFF
TRBV10-3	TRBD1	.	TRBJ2-1	TGTGCCATCAGTGAGTCGGACAGGGGGCCCAACAATGAGCAGTTCTTC	CAISESDRGPNNEQFF
TRBV29-1	.	.	TRBJ2-5	TGCAGCGTTGACAGGGGTGGCCAAGAGACCCAGTACTTC	CSVDRGGQETQYF
TRBV29-1	.	.	TRBJ1-1	TGCAGCGTTCTCCGCCCAGGGGTCGACACTGAAGCTTTCTTT	CSVLRPGVDTEAFF
TRBV27	.	.	TRBJ1-1	TGTGCCAGCAGTTTCTCAGGGACTGAAGCTTTCTTT	CASSFSGTEAFF
TRBV24-1	TRBD1	.	TRBJ2-7	TGTGCCACCAGTGATCCTACAAGACAGGGCTCCTACGAGCAGTACTTC	CATSDPTRQGSYEQYF
TRBV28	.	.	TRBJ1-5	TGTGCCAGCAGTTTAATAGGGGGTTTAGGTCAGCCCCAGCATTTT	CASSLIGGLGQPQHF
TRBV3-1/TRBV3-2	TRBD1	.	TRBJ1-2	TGTGCCAGCAGCCAAGTCCCGGGACAGGACGACTATGGCTACACCTTC	CASSQVPGQDDYGYTF
TRBV2	TRBD1	.	TRBJ1-2	TGTGCCAGCAGTGACGGGACAGCGTACTATGGCTACACCTTC	CASSDGTAYYGYTF
TRBV7-9	TRBD2	.	TRBJ2-3	TGTGCCAGCAGCTCCAGGACTAGCGGAAACACAGATACGCAGTATTTT	CASSSRTSGNTDTQYF
TRBV9	TRBD2	.	TRBJ2-7	TGTGCCAGCAGCTCGAGACTAGCGGGAGTTGGGGAGCAGTACTTC	CASSSRLAGVGEQYF
TRBV19	.	.	TRBJ2-1	TGTGCCAGTAGTCCCCAGTCCCGCTCCTACAATGAGCAGTTCTTC	CASSPQSRSYNEQFF
TRBV5-4	.	few	TRBJ1-2	TGTGCCAGCAGCTTGGCCGCCAGTAACTATGGCTACACCTTC	CASSLAASNYGYTF
TRBV29-1	TRBD2	.	TRBJ2-1	TGCAGCGTTGAACTAGCGGGATTGCTCAATGACCAGTTCTTC	CSVELAGLLNDQFF
TRBV6-5	.	.	TRBJ1-4	TGTGCCAGCAGTACGGGGGGTGCAACTAATGAAAAACTGTTTTTT	CASSTGGATNEKLFF